This is a list of T cell receptor beta chains from one sample in a study of beta chain features in type 1 diabetes. This table comes from immunoSEQ multiplex PCR, and its TCRdb copy is limited to in-frame clones, with some not included. The data hold 680,000 or so clones, with around 16% observed a single time. The material sequenced was naive CD4+ T cells from blood. The receptors stem from a man aged 18 to 30 in good health. CDR3s leave out the opening cysteine and the closing phenylalanine or tryptophan. Fields, in order: J gene, V gene, CDR3 protein.

j_gene: TRBJ1-3
v_gene: TRBV7-2
CDR3aa: ASSFPGNTIY

j_gene: TRBJ2-7
v_gene: TRBV21-1
CDR3aa: ASSKFGASGRLSSEQY

j_gene: TRBJ1-5
v_gene: TRBV7-9
CDR3aa: ASSGTGRQQPQH

j_gene: TRBJ2-5
v_gene: TRBV28
CDR3aa: ASRGTGSGETQY

j_gene: TRBJ2-5
v_gene: TRBV7-2
CDR3aa: ASSLARETQY

j_gene: TRBJ2-7
v_gene: TRBV9
CDR3aa: ASSISGGSYEQY

j_gene: TRBJ1-5
v_gene: TRBV7-2
CDR3aa: ASSLEGFQPQH

j_gene: TRBJ2-2
v_gene: TRBV13
CDR3aa: ASSSGTSGRGRTGELF

j_gene: TRBJ2-7
v_gene: TRBV6-6
CDR3aa: ASKGAGRDEQY

j_gene: TRBJ2-4
v_gene: TRBV6-5
CDR3aa: ASSGGLGKNIQY

j_gene: TRBJ1-4
v_gene: TRBV5-4
CDR3aa: ASSLRGTNEKLF

j_gene: TRBJ2-7
v_gene: TRBV7-9
CDR3aa: ASSLDRGEQY

j_gene: TRBJ2-1
v_gene: TRBV4-1
CDR3aa: ASRSAGGLHEQF

j_gene: TRBJ2-1
v_gene: TRBV7-9
CDR3aa: ASSPGELLDPF

j_gene: TRBJ2-5
v_gene: TRBV9
CDR3aa: ASSLRD

j_gene: TRBJ1-2
v_gene: TRBV6-6
CDR3aa: ASSTDTFGYT